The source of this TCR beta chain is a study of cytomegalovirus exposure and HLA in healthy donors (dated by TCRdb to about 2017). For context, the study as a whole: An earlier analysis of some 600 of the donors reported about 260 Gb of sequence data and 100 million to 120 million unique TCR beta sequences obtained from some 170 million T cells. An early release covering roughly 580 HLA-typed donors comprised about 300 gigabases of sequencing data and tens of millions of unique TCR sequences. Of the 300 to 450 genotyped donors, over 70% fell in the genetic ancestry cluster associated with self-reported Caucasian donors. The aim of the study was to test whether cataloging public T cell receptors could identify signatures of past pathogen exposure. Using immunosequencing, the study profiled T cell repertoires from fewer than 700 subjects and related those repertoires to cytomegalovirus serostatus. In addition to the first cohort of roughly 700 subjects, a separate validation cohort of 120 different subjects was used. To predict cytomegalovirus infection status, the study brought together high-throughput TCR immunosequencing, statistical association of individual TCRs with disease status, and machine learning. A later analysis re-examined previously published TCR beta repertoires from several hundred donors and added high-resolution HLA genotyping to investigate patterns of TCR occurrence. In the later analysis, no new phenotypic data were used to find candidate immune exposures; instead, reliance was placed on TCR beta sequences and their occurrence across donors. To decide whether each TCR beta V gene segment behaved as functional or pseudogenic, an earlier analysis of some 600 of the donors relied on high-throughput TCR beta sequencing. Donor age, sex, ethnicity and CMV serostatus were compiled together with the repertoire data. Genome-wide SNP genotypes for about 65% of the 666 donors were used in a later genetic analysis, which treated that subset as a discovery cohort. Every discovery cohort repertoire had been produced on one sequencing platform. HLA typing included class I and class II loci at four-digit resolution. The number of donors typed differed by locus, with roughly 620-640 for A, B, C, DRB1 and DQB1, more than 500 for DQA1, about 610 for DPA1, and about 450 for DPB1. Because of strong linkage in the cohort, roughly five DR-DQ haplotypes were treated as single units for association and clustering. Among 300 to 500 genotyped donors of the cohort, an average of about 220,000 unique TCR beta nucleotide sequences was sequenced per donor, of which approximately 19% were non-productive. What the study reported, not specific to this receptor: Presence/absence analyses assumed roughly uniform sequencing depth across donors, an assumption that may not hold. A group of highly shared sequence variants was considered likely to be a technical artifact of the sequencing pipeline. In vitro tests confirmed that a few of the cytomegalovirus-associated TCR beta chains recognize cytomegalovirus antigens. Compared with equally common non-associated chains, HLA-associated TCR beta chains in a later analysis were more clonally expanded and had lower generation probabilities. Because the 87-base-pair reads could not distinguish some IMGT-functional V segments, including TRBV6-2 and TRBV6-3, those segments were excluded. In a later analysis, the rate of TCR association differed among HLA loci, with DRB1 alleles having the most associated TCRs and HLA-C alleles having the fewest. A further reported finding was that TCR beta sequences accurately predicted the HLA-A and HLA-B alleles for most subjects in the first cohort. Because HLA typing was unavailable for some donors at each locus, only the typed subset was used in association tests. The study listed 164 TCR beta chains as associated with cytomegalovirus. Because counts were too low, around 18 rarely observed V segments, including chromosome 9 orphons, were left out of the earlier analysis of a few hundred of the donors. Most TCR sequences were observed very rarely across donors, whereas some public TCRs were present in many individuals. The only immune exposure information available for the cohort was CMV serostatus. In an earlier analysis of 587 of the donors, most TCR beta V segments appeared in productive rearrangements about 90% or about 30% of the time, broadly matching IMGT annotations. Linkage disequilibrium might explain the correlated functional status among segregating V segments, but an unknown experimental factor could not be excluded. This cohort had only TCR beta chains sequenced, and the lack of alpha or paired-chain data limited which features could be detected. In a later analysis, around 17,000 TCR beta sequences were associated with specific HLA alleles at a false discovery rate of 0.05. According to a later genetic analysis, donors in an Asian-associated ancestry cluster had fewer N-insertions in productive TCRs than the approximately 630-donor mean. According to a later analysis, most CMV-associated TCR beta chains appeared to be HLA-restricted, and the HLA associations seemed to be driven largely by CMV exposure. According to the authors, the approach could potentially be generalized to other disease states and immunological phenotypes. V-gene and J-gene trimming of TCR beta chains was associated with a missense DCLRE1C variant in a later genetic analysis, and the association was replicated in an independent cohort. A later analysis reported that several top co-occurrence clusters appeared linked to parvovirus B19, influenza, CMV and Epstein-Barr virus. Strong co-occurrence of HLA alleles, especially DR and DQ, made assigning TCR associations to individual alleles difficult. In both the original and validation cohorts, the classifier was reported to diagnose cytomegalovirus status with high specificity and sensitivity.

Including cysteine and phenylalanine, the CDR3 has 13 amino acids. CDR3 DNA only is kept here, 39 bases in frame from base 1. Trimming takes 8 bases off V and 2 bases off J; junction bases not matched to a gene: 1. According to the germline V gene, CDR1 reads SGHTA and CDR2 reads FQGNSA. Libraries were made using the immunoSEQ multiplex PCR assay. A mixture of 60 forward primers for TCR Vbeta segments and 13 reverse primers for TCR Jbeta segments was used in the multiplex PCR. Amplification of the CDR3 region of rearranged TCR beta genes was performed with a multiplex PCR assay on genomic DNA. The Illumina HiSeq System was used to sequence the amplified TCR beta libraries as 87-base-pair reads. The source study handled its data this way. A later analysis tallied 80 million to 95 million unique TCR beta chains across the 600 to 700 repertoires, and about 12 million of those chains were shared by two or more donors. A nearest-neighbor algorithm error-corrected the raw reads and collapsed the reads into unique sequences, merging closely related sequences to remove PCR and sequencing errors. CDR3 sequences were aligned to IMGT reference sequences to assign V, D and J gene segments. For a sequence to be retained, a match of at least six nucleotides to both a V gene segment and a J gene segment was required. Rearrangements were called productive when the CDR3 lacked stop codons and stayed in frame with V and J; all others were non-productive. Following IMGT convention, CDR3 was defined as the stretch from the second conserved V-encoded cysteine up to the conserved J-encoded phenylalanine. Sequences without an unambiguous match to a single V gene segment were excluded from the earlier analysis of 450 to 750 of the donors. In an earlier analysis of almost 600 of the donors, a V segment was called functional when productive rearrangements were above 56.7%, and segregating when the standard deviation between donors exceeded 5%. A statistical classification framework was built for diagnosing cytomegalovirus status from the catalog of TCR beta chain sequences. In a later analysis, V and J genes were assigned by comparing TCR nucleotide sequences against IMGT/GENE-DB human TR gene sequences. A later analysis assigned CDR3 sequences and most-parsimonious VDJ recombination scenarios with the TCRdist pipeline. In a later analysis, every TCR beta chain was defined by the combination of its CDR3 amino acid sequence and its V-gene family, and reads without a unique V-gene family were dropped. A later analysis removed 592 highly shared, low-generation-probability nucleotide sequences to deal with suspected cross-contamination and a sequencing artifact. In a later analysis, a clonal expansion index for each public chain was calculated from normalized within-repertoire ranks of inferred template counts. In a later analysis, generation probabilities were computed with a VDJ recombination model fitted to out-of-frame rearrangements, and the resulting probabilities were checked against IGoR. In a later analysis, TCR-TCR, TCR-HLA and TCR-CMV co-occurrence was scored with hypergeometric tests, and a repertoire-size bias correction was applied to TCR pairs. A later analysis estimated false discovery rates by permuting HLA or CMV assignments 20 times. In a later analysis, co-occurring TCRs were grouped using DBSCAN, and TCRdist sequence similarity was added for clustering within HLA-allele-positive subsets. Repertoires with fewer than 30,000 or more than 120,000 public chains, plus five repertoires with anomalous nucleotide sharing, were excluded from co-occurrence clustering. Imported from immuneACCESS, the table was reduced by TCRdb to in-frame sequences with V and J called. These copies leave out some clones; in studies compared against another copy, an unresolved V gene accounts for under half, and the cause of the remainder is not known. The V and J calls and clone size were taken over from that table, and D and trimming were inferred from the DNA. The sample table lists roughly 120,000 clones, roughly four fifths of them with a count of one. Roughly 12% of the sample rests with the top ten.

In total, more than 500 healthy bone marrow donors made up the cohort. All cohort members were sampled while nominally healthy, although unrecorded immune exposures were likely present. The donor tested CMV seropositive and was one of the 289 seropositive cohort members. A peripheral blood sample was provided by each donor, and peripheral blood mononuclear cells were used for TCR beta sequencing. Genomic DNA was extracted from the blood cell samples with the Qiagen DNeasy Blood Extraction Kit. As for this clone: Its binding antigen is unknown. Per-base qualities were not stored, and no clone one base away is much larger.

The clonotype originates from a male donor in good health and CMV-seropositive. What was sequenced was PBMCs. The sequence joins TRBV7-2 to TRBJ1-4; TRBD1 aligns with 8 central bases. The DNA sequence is TGTGCCAGCCGGACAGGGACTAATGAAAAACTGTTTTTT. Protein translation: CASRTGTNEKLFF.